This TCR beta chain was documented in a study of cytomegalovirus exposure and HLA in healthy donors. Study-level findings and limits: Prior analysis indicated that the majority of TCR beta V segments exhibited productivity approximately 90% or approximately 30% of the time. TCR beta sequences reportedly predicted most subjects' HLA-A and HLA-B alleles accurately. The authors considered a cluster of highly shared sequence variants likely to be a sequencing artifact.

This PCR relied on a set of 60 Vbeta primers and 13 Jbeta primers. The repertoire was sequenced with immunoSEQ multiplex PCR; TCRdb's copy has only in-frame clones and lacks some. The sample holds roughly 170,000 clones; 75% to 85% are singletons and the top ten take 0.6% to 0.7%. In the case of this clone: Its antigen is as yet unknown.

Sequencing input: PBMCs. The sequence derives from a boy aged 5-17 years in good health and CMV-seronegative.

Here the CDR3 reads CASSQSPQGGSGELFF. In nucleotides, the CDR3 is TGCGCCAGCAGTCAATCGCCGCAGGGAGGATCCGGGGAGCTGTTTTTT. The chain couples TRBV23-1 to TRBJ2-2; perhaps TRBD2 as D (6 bases). TRBV23-1 is an ORF, and what it does is uncertain. The length of the CDR3 is 16 residues. V was trimmed by 0 bases and J by 6 bases, leaving 14 bases between them.